The rows below give T cell receptor beta chains drawn from one sample of a study of early T cells in non-severe SARS-CoV-2 infection. One entry per CDR3 protein results from TCRdb running MiXCR on the 5' RACE reads. There are some 88,000 distinct CDR3 sequences in the sample; 16% occur only once, and about 5% lies in the top ten. The starting material was whole blood, obtained at baseline. The origin of the receptors is an adult who was a healthcare worker with PCR-confirmed SARS-CoV-2 infection or an uninfected control (not recorded which). The CDR3 runs from the conserved cysteine through the conserved F or W. Fields, in order: clone size, V gene, D gene, J gene, CDR3 DNA, CDR3 protein. A D gene is named only where the DNA matches it firmly. The size of a clone is reported for some rows only, either as once, few or many, or as a class for expanded clones.

few,TRBV29-1,.,TRBJ2-7,TGCAGCGTTGCAGGTCCGGAGGGCGGCGAGCAGTACTTC,CSVAGPEGGEQYF
many,TRBV28,.,TRBJ1-2,TGTGCCAGCAGTGGGGGTTCTAACTATGGCTACACCTTC,CASSGGSNYGYTF
few,TRBV3-1,.,TRBJ2-5,TGTGCCAGCAGCCCGGTTCCTAGTCCGACAGGAGAAGAGACCCAGTACTTC,CASSPVPSPTGEETQYF
few,TRBV6-5,TRBD1,TRBJ1-5,TGTGCCAGCAGCGAACGACAGGGCGCTACCAATCAGCCCCAGCATTTT,CASSERQGATNQPQHF
.,TRBV5-5,.,TRBJ2-7,TGTGCCAGCAGCTTCTCAGTTTCCGAGCAGTACTTC,CASSFSVSEQYF
.,TRBV29-1,.,TRBJ2-3,TGCAGCGTTGGGGATGCGGCGGCGCAGTATTTT,CSVGDAAAQYF
few,TRBV12-3/TRBV12-4,.,TRBJ2-2,TGTGCCAGCAGTTACGGGGTCGGGGAGCTGTTTTTT,CASSYGVGELFF
.,TRBV4-2,TRBD2,TRBJ2-3,TGTGCCAGCAGCCAAGGAAATAGCGGGGGTACAGATACGCAGTATTTT,CASSQGNSGGTDTQYF
.,TRBV9,.,TRBJ1-2,TGTGCCAGCAGCGTAGAAGCGGGGGGCCCCGGCGGCTACACCTTC,CASSVEAGGPGGYTF
.,TRBV19,.,TRBJ2-3,TGTGCCAGTAGTATAGACAGGGGCCGCACAGATACGCAGTATTTT,CASSIDRGRTDTQYF
many,TRBV28,.,TRBJ2-2,TGTGCCAGCAGTTTAGGTGCTAGCGAGCTGTTTTTT,CASSLGASELFF